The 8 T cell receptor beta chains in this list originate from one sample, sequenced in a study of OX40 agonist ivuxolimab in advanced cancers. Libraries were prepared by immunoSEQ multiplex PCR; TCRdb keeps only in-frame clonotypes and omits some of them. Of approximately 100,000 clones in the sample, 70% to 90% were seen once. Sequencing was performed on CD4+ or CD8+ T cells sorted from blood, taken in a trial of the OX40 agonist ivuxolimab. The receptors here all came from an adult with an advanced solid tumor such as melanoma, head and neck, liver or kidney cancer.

CDR3 sequence (DNA): TGTGCCAGCAGCTTGAACAGCCTTGAAGCTTTCTTT. This gives the protein CASSLNSLEAFF. The J gene is TRBJ1-1, the V gene TRBV5-4, with D uncertain. This CDR3 comprises 12 residues. Trimming stripped 1 base from V and 7 bases from J, with 8 bases between. Germline lookup yields CDR1 SGHNT and CDR2 YYREEE (reference sequence).

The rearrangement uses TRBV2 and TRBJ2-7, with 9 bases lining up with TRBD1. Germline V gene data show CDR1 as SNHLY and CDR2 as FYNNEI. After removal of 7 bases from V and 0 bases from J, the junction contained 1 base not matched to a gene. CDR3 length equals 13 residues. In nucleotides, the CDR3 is TGTGCCAGCAACAGGGGGCCCTCCTACGAGCAGTACTTC. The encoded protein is CASNRGPSYEQYF. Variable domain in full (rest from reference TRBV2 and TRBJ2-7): EPEVTQTPSHQVTQMGQEVILRCVPISNHLYFYWYRQILGQKVEFLVSFYNNEISEKSEIFDDQFSVERPDGSNFTLKIRSTKLEDSAMYFCASNRGPSYEQYFGPGTRLTVT.

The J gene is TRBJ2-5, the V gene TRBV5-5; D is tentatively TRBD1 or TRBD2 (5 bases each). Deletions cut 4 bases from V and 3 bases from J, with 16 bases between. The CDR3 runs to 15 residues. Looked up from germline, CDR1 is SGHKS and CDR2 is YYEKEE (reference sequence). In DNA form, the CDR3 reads TGTGCCAGCAGCCCAGGGACCTACGCGAAAGAGACCCAGTACTTC. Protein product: CASSPGTYAKETQYF.

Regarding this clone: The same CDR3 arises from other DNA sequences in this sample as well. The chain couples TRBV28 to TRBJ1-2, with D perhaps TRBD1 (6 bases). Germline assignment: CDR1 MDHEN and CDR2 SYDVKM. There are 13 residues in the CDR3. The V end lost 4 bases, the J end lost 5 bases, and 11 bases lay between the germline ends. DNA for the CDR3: TGTGCCAGCAGTTCCTTCCAGGGGTATGGCTACACCTTC. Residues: CASSSFQGYGYTF.

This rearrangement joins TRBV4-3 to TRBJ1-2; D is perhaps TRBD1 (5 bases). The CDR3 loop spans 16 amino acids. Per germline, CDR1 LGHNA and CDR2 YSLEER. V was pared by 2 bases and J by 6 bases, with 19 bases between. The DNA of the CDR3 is TGCGCCAGCAGCCAAAAGGGGTCGGCGGCAGCACATGGCTACACCTTC. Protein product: CASSQKGSAAAHGYTF.

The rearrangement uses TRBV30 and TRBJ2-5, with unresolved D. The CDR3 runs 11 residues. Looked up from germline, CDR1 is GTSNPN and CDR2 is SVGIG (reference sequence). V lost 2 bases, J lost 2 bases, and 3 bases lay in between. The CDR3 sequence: CAWSPQETQYF. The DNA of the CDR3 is TGTGCCTGGAGTCCACAAGAGACCCAGTACTTC.

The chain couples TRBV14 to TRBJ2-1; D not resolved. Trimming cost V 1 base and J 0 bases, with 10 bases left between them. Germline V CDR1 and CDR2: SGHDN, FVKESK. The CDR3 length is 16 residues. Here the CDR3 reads CASSQVGGSSYNEQFF. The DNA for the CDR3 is TGTGCCAGCAGCCAAGTCGGCGGCAGCTCCTACAATGAGCAGTTCTTC.

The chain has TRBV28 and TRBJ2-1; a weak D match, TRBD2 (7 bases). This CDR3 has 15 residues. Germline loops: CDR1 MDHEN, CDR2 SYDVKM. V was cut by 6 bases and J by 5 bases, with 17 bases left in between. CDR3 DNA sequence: TGTGCCAGCAGCCTTGCGGGGGCACAGAACAATGAGCAGTTCTTC. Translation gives CASSLAGAQNNEQFF. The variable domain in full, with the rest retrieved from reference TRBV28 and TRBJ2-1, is DVKVTQSSRYLVKRTGEKVFLECVQDMDHENMFWYRQDPGLGLRLIYFSYDVKMKEKGDIPEGYSVSREKKERFSLILESASTNQTSMYLCASSLAGAQNNEQFFGPGTRLTVL.